The TCR beta chain under discussion was sequenced for a study of CD8 T cells in ankylosing spondylitis. Study-wide results and limits: Past studies reported some motif variants in reactive arthritis synovial fluid and blood.

This clonotype was seen more than once but under ten times. Its antigen is not known. Researchers built TCR beta libraries using quantitative 5'-RACE with molecular barcodes. MiXCR, run by TCRdb on the 5' RACE reads, gives a single entry per CDR3 protein. The data show about 400,000 distinct CDR3 sequences, approximately 22% seen once. The germline gives CDR1 SEHNR, CDR2 FQNEAQ (reference sequence). Trimming took 8 bases from V and 4 from J; bases not matched to a gene: 13. The length of the CDR3 is 17 residues. The sequenced sample was blood, either unsorted or a sorted T cell fraction (not recorded which). This chain connects TRBV7-9 to TRBJ2-6, with 8 bases identical to TRBD1. The receptor was isolated from a male donor with ankylosing spondylitis or in good health (not recorded which). Here the CDR3 reads CASSLGGQAWGANVLTF. For the CDR3, the DNA is TGTGCCAGCTCCCTGGGGGGACAGGCTTGGGGGGCCAACGTCCTGACTTTC.